This T cell receptor (beta chain) was recorded in a study of CD8+CD57+ T cells in acquired aplastic anemia. Study overall: Sorting CD4+ and CD8+ cells gave DNA averaging around 3 ug.

CDR3 length: 14 amino acids. CDR1 ENHRY and CDR2 SYGVKD come from the germline V gene. The ends lost 6 bases at V and 2 bases at J; junction bases unmatched: 4. Patients sequenced had flow cytometry evidence of CD8+CD57+ cell expansion. Genomic DNA, serving as template, underwent TCR beta VDJ and CDR3 profiling. MiXCR, run by TCRdb on the reads, gives a single entry per CDR3 protein. The data contain over 150,000 distinct CDR3 sequences, 60% to 80% of them seen just once; the ten biggest clones take up 35% to 50%. Study-wide results and caveats: Controls and patients did not differ significantly in CD8+ Simpson's diversity. Patients and controls shared over 25 CD8+ CDR3 sequences, which appeared highly expressed in patients and within their immunodominant clones.

As concerns this clonotype: Its antigen is not known.

The sequence derives from a human donor with aplastic anemia. What was sequenced was sorted CD4+, CD8+, or CD8+CD57+ T cells (not recorded which) from PBMCs. V gene TRBV10-3 combines with J gene TRBJ2-7, with 10 positions matching TRBD1. The CDR3 region has the DNA TGTGCCATCAGCGACGGGACAGGGGCCTACGAGCAGTACTTC. Residues: CAISDGTGAYEQYF.